This T cell receptor (beta chain) appears in the sequencing data of a study of T cell clones after liver transplantation. Sequencing was performed with immunoSEQ multiplex PCR; in TCRdb, only in-frame clones are kept and a portion is missing. The table shows roughly 100,000 clones, with around 80% occurring only once. Points from the study as a whole: Post-transplant, graft-donor-reactive CD4 TCRbeta sequences in blood dropped significantly in 5 of 8 subjects.

About this clone itself: Its target is unknown.

The source of this sequence is a human patient who received a liver transplant. Some T cells may be transferred from the graft donor. The sample in question was CD4+ T cells from blood, obtained roughly 50 months after liver transplant.

The CDR3 loop is CASSYGTASGANVLTF. CDR3 DNA sequence: TGTGCCAGCAGCTACGGGACAGCTTCTGGGGCCAACGTCCTGACTTTC. The J gene is TRBJ2-6, the V gene TRBV5-6, with TRBD1 identical over 7 bases. Germline CDR1 and CDR2: SGHDT and YYEEEE. Trimming took 3 bases from V and 1 from J; bases not matched to a gene: 4. The CDR3 contains 16 residues.